The T cell receptor beta chain described here comes from a study of vaccination effects on CD4 cells after COVID-19. The overall study: Expansion of antigen-specific CD4+ T cells with viral peptide pools was carried out by the ViraFEST assay before sequencing.

TCRdb's copy holds only in-frame clones and misses some; the assay was immunoSEQ multiplex PCR. The sample records around 26,000 clones, less than 75% being singletons. Details on this clone: The antigen remains unidentified.

The CDR3 is 14 amino acids. The V gene's germline CDR1 is SGHRS and CDR2 YFSETQ. Trimming took 0 bases from V and 4 from J, leaving 10 bases between them. Culture lasted 10 days before CD4+ T cell isolation. The V and J genes are TRBV5-1 and TRBJ1-2; D is perhaps TRBD1 (5 bases). The sequencing used CD4+ T cells from PBMCs cultured without peptide, collected before COVID-19 vaccination. This sequence was found in a human donor who received a COVID-19 vaccine. The CDR3 is CASSLGQQIYGYTF. For the CDR3, the DNA is TGCGCCAGCAGCTTGGGACAGCAAATCTATGGCTACACCTTC. Based on the CDR3 plus reference TRBV5-1 and TRBJ1-2, the full variable domain is KAGVTQTPRYLIKTRGQQVTLSCSPISGHRSVSWYQQTPGQGLQFLFEYFSETQRNKGNFPGRFSGRQFSNSRSEMNVSTLELGDSALYLCASSLGQQIYGYTFGSGTRLTVV.